Below are 23 T cell receptor beta chains sequenced from a single sample in a study of blood T cells in healthy people across ages. Through a sample-barcoded 5' primer and a J-beta primer mix, a second PCR was run for about 6 to 11 cycles. Each CDR3 protein gets one entry after TCRdb re-called the 5' RACE reads with MiXCR. The repertoire holds approximately 1.5 million distinct CDR3 sequences, with 34% as singletons. Sequenced material: blood. These TCRs come from a woman younger than 45 in good health.

This clonotype was counted only a few times. CDR3 in amino acids: CSLGESPQETQYF. The CDR3, as DNA: TGCTCGCTTGGGGAGTCGCCCCAAGAGACCCAGTACTTC. The V and J genes are TRBV20-1 and TRBJ2-5, with a possible D match to TRBD2 (5 bases). Looked up from germline, CDR1 is DFQATT and CDR2 is SNEGSKA (reference sequence). The CDR3 is 13 residues long.

This clonotype was seen more than once but under ten times. This rearrangement joins TRBV15 to TRBJ2-5, with TRBD2 identical over 11 bases. V was clipped by 8 bases and J by 11 bases; unmatched bases: 19. The CDR3 extends over 16 amino acids. In germline, CDR1 is LNHNV, CDR2 YYDKDF (reference sequence). CDR3: CATASPGTSGSGEQYF. CDR3 in DNA: TGTGCCACCGCCAGTCCGGGGACTAGCGGATCTGGGGAGCAGTACTTC.

Only a few counts were recorded for this clonotype. The chain links TRBV7-9 to TRBJ1-6; 7 bases are a match to TRBD1. Germline CDR1 and CDR2: SEHNR and FQNEAQ (reference sequence). CDR3 length equals 14 residues. Trimming cost V 6 bases and J 5 bases; bases outside gene matches: 4. The CDR3, as DNA: TGTGCCAGCAGACCTACAGGGGATAATTCACCCCTCCACTTT. Protein sequence: CASRPTGDNSPLHF.

V and J are TRBV7-2 and TRBJ1-1, with TRBD1 matching over 11 bases. The CDR3 loop spans 14 amino acids. Germline lookup yields CDR1 SGHTA and CDR2 FQGNSA. J was trimmed by 9 bases and V by 4 bases; bases with no gene match: 7. The CDR3 region has the DNA TGTGCCAGCAGCTGGGGGGACAGGGGGAGTAAAGCTTTCTTT. As protein: CASSWGDRGSKAFF.

The rearrangement uses TRBV20-1 and TRBJ2-1; 8 bases are shared with TRBD2. V gave up 4 bases and J gave up 8 bases; unmatched junction bases: 10. Germline lookup yields CDR1 DFQATT and CDR2 SNEGSKA (reference sequence). The CDR3 is 14 residues long. The CDR3 coding sequence is TGCAGTGCTACACGAGCTCGGGGGGGCCATGAGCAGTTCTTC. Translating gives CSATRARGGHEQFF.

The chain recombines TRBV29-1 with TRBJ1-1, with unresolved D. The germline CDR1 and CDR2 sequences are SQVTM and ANQGSEA. The CDR3 runs to 14 residues. The V gene lost 2 bases and the J gene lost 4 bases, with 14 bases spanning the gap. CDR3 in amino acids: CSVEPLEGVTEAFF. The DNA of the CDR3 is TGCAGCGTTGAACCTCTGGAGGGAGTCACTGAAGCTTTCTTT.

This clonotype was observed a few times. This chain links TRBV10-3 with TRBJ2-7; a weak D match, TRBD1 (6 bases). CDR3 length equals 14 residues. Germline V gives CDR1 ENHRY, CDR2 SYGVKD. V was shortened by 5 bases and J by 1 base, with 12 bases between the two germline ends. CDR3 region: CAISNSGQSYEQYF. The CDR3 DNA reads TGTGCCATCAGTAATTCCGGACAGTCCTACGAGCAGTACTTC.

The V and J genes are TRBV5-1 and TRBJ1-1, with D tentatively TRBD1 (5 bases). Trimming stripped 3 bases from V and 3 bases from J, with 12 bases between. This CDR3 is 14 amino acids long. Germline V gene data show CDR1 as SGHRS and CDR2 as YFSETQ. CDR3 sequence (DNA): TGCGCCAGCAGCTCCCTTGGGGGAGACACTGAAGCTTTCTTT. This encodes CASSSLGGDTEAFF.

The chain employs TRBV20-1 and TRBJ2-3; TRBD2 matches 15 bases. The CDR3 covers 15 residues. V shed 6 bases and J 8 bases; nucleotides not matched to a gene: 9. The germline V gene has CDR1 DFQATT and CDR2 SNEGSKA (reference sequence). The CDR3: CSATGTSGGSGTQYF. The CDR3 nucleotides read TGCAGTGCGACCGGGACTAGCGGGGGGAGTGGTACGCAGTATTTT.

The V and J genes are TRBV28 and TRBJ2-5, with D maybe TRBD2 (7 bases). The germline V gene encodes CDR1 MDHEN and CDR2 SYDVKM. Trimming removed 2 bases at V and 1 base at J, with 20 bases between. The length of the CDR3 is 18 residues. CDR3 coding DNA: TGTGCCAGCAGTTTAAGGTTCGGGGGCCGGGGGGTCCAAGAGACCCAGTACTTC. Translating it yields CASSLRFGGRGVQETQYF.

The J gene is TRBJ2-7, the V gene TRBV15; the D gene is possibly TRBD2 (6 bases). CDR1 and CDR2 (germline): LNHNV, YYDKDF (reference sequence). Trimming left V 0 bases short and J 5 bases short, with 8 bases between. This CDR3 is 13 amino acids long. CDR3: CATSRDAGHEQYF. CDR3 DNA: TGTGCCACCAGCAGAGATGCGGGACACGAGCAGTACTTC.

The rearrangement joins TRBV7-6 to TRBJ2-3, with TRBD2 matching 9 bases. V was pared by 3 bases and J by 2 bases, with 18 bases of the junction left unmatched. CDR1 SGHVS and CDR2 FNYEAQ come from the germline V gene. The CDR3 length is 20 residues. CDR3 in amino acids: CASSFDPETSGSLPTDTQYF. CDR3 nucleotides: TGTGCCAGCAGCTTCGACCCGGAGACTAGCGGTTCGCTACCCACAGATACGCAGTATTTT.

This clonotype has only a few counts. The rearrangement uses TRBV28 and TRBJ1-5; D not resolved. Germline V CDR1 and CDR2: MDHEN, SYDVKM. V was clipped by 6 bases and J by 3 bases, with 6 bases between them. The CDR3 length is 12 residues. The CDR3 DNA reads TGTGCCAGCAGGCCAGACAATCAGCCCCAGCATTTT. Its translation: CASRPDNQPQHF.

The chain is built from TRBV30 and TRBJ2-7; 7 bases map to TRBD2. The germline V gene has CDR1 GTSNPN and CDR2 SVGIG (reference sequence). The CDR3 has 14 residues. Trimming took 4 bases from V and 5 from J; bases not matched to a gene: 11. The CDR3 DNA follows: TGTGCCTGGACTCGGGGAGGGGTCACCAACGAGCAGTACTTC. Its protein product is CAWTRGGVTNEQYF.

The rearrangement joins TRBV6-2 or TRBV6-3 to TRBJ2-7, with TRBD2 as a possible D gene (6 bases). The V end was cut by 6 bases, the J end by 9 bases, with 12 bases between. The CDR3 extends over 11 amino acids. In germline, CDR1 is MNHEY, CDR2 SVGEGT. As DNA, the CDR3 is TGTGCCAGCAGCGATGGGACTGGGCAGTACTTC. This sequence encodes CASSDGTGQYF.

The chain has TRBV13 and TRBJ1-4; the D is unclear. The CDR3 is made up of 15 amino acids. V was pared by 3 bases and J by 8 bases, with 16 bases between. Germline CDR1 reads PRHDT; CDR2 reads FYEKMQ (reference sequence). CDR3 in amino acids: CASSFHPAVGEKLFF. In DNA form, the CDR3 reads TGTGCCAGCAGCTTCCATCCTGCAGTAGGGGAAAAACTGTTTTTT.

The V and J genes are TRBV18 and TRBJ2-1, with D possibly being TRBD2 (5 bases). The V end lost 6 bases, the J end lost 6 bases, and 18 bases lay between the germline ends. CDR1 KGHSH and CDR2 LQKENI come from the germline V gene. This CDR3 region has 15 residues. In DNA, the CDR3 is TGTGCCAGCTCTCCGAGGGAGTGGGTTGGCAATGAGCAGTTCTTC. Translating it yields CASSPREWVGNEQFF.

This clonotype has a handful of counts. The chain couples TRBV7-9 to TRBJ2-7, with D hard to call. The CDR3 is 11 residues long. V lost 6 bases and J 10 bases, leaving 13 bases between the germline ends. CDR1 SEHNR and CDR2 FQNEAQ come from the germline V gene (reference sequence). The CDR3 is CASSFTTEQYF. DNA of the CDR3: TGTGCCAGCAGTTTCACCACAGAACAGTACTTC.

The genes are TRBV20-1 and TRBJ1-4; maybe TRBD1 (6 bases). V dropped 2 bases and J dropped 4 bases, with 11 bases sitting between them. This CDR3 spans 14 amino acids. Looked up from germline, CDR1 is DFQATT and CDR2 is SNEGSKA (reference sequence). DNA of the CDR3: TGCAGTGCTAGAAGGGGGGGGGTTAATGAAAAACTGTTTTTT. Encoded protein: CSARRGGVNEKLFF.

A few counts support this clonotype. The junction and the germline gene differ at one end; a read error may be behind it. V usage is TRBV10-3 and J usage is TRBJ1-1, with TRBD1 as a possible D gene (6 bases). The CDR3 is 15 amino acids. The germline V gene encodes CDR1 ENHRY and CDR2 SYGVKD. Written as DNA, the CDR3 is TGTGTCATCAGTGAGTCAAGGGGGATGAACACTGAAGCTTTCTTT. It translates to CVISESRGMNTEAFF.

This clonotype was detected a few times. The genes are TRBV4-1 and TRBJ1-5; possible D gene TRBD1, 6 bases. Trimming removed 0 bases from V and 7 bases from J, with 13 bases in between. This CDR3 contains 15 residues. Germline V gene lookup returns CDR1 MGHRA and CDR2 YSYEKL. For the CDR3, the DNA is TGCGCCAGCAGCCAAGACGGGGGGGCCGGGCAGCCCCAGCATTTT. Translating gives CASSQDGGAGQPQHF.

There are a few counts of this clonotype. The genes are TRBV20-1 and TRBJ2-4, with D possibly matching TRBD2 (5 bases). The J call is in doubt because the DNA end fits TRBJ2-7 better. CDR1 and CDR2 (germline): DFQATT, SNEGSKA (reference sequence). This CDR3 has 13 amino acids. The CDR3 region has the DNA TGCAGTGCTAGTGGAGGCGGATTGAGCGAGCAGTACTTC. It encodes CSASGGGLSEQYF.

The table lists this clonotype with a few counts. This sequence joins TRBV20-1 and TRBJ2-7; 10 bases align to TRBD1. Germline V CDR1 and CDR2: DFQATT, SNEGSKA (reference sequence). V trimming: 3 bases; J trimming: 3 bases; junction bases outside the gene matches: 2. The CDR3 covers 13 residues. CDR3 nucleotides: TGCAGTGCTAGGGGACAGGGGTACTACGAGCAGTACTTC. Translating it yields CSARGQGYYEQYF.